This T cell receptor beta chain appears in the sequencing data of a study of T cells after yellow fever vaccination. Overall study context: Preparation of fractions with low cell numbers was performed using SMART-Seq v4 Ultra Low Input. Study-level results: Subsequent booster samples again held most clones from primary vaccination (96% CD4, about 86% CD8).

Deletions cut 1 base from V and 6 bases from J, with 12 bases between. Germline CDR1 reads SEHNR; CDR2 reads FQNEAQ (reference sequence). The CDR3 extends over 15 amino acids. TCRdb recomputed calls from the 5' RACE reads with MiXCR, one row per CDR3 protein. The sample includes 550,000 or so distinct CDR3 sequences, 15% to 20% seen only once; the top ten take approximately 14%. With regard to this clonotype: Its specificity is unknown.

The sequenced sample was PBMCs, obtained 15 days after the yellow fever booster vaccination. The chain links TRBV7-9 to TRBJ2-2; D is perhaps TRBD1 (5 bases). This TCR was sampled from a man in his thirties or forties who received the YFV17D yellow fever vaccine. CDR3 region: CASSLVQGGAGELFF. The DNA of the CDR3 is TGTGCCAGCAGCTTAGTCCAGGGTGGAGCCGGGGAGCTGTTTTTT.